This TCR beta chain was sequenced for a study of T cell responses to AZD1222 COVID-19 vaccine. Broader study findings: CD4 TCRs associated with vaccination spanned spike, dominating at 160-218 and 743-854. Scientists sampled the repertoires only once the peak T cell response had passed.

Germline lookup yields CDR1 SQVTM and CDR2 ANQGSEA. The junction had 11 bases not matched to a gene; V was cut back by 6 bases and J by 1 base. This CDR3 is built from 16 residues. As concerns this clone: What it binds is not known.

The method was immunoSEQ multiplex PCR; TCRdb's version includes in-frame clones alone and lacks a portion of them. The sample has some 160,000 clones, approximately 91% seen once. This sequence originates from an adult who received the AZD1222 COVID-19 vaccine. Here the sequenced sample was peripheral blood, taken 28 days after the second AZD1222 dose. The chain recombines TRBV29-1 with TRBJ2-1; 8 positions match TRBD2. CDR3 DNA: TGCAGCGTGGAATGGGCGGGGGGCCGGTCCTACAATGAGCAGTTCTTC. Translated: CSVEWAGGRSYNEQFF.